The 30 T cell receptor beta chains listed next were all sequenced from one sample in a study of T cell responses to AZD1222 COVID-19 vaccine. TCRdb keeps only in-frame clones here, not all; method: immunoSEQ multiplex PCR. Among fewer than 85,000 clones, under 95% were seen once, and the ten largest hold 6% to 8.5%. This sample comprised peripheral blood, obtained on day 0 of MenACWY control vaccination. The receptors were gathered from an adult in good health.

The rearrangement joins TRBV9 to TRBJ1-3; D possibly corresponds to TRBD1 (5 bases). The CDR3 is made up of 17 amino acids. Trimming left V 3 bases short and J 0 bases short, with 16 bases between. The germline V gene encodes CDR1 SGDLS and CDR2 YYNGEE. For the CDR3, the DNA is TGTGCCAGCAGCGGGCGGGACCACGCTTCCTCTGGAAACACCATATATTTT. Protein product: CASSGRDHASSGNTIYF.

The chain combines TRBV6-5 with TRBJ1-1; 9 nucleotides match TRBD1. Per germline, CDR1 MNHEY and CDR2 SVGAGI. The CDR3 consists of 15 residues. With V trimmed by 2 bases and J by 4 bases, 5 bases remained unmatched. Here the CDR3 reads CASSYLGQGGTEAFF. The CDR3 bases are TGTGCCAGCAGTTACCTGGGACAGGGAGGCACTGAAGCTTTCTTT.

For the CDR3, the DNA is TGTGCCAGCAGCCAGGAGACGGACAACTACGAGCAGTACTTC. It encodes CASSQETDNYEQYF. The V call is TRBV3-1 (or the pseudogene TRBV3-2), the J call TRBJ2-7, with D tentatively TRBD1 (5 bases). This CDR3 comprises 14 residues. V shed 3 bases and J shed 3 bases, with 12 bases lying between them. Germline CDR1 reads LGHDT; CDR2 reads YNNKEL (reference sequence).

This chain links TRBV5-1 with TRBJ1-5; D is ambiguous. The CDR3 totals 15 residues. Germline-derived CDR1 and CDR2 are SGHRS and YFSETQ. The V and J ends lost 1 base and 1 base respectively, with 9 bases between them. This CDR3 is CASSLSGSSNQPQHF. CDR3 sequence (DNA): TGCGCCAGCAGCTTGTCCGGATCAAGCAATCAGCCCCAGCATTTT. Combining the CDR3 with reference TRBV5-1 and TRBJ1-5 gives the whole variable domain KAGVTQTPRYLIKTRGQQVTLSCSPISGHRSVSWYQQTPGQGLQFLFEYFSETQRNKGNFPGRFSGRQFSNSRSEMNVSTLELGDSALYLCASSLSGSSNQPQHFGDGTRLSIL.

The CDR3 region is CASDAGGTQYF. The CDR3 DNA reads TGTGCCAGCGACGCAGGGGGTACGCAGTATTTT. The V and J genes are TRBV12-3 or TRBV12-4 and TRBJ2-3, with 7 bases lining up with TRBD1. CDR3 size: 11 residues. Germline trimming cut 8 bases from V and 8 bases from J; bases unmatched to any gene: 4.

The gene calls are TRBV19 and TRBJ1-3, with D possibly TRBD1 on 5 matching bases. V lost 7 bases to trimming and J lost 2 bases, with 18 bases between them. The germline V gene encodes CDR1 LNHDA and CDR2 SQIVND (reference sequence). This CDR3 has 16 amino acids. The CDR3 DNA reads as TGTGCCAGTAAGGGGCTTGAGGGCGGAACTGGAAACACCATATATTTT. Residues: CASKGLEGGTGNTIYF.

The CDR3 here is CASSPLDRGEYEQYF. CDR3 coding DNA: TGTGCCAGCTCACCCCTGGACAGGGGTGAATACGAGCAGTACTTC. The chain uses TRBV18 and TRBJ2-7, with 9 bases matching TRBD1. CDR3 length: 15 amino acids. After removal of 3 bases from V and 4 bases from J, the junction contained 7 bases not matched to a gene. Germline values: CDR1 KGHSH, CDR2 LQKENI.

The V gene is TRBV19, the J gene TRBJ1-4; D ambiguous. Germline V gene sequence: CDR1 LNHDA, CDR2 SQIVND (reference sequence). The V and J ends lost 6 bases and 6 bases respectively, with 17 bases between them. This CDR3 comprises 15 residues. CDR3 protein: CASSLIGVGDEKLFF. CDR3 sequence (DNA): TGTGCCAGTAGCCTCATTGGGGTTGGCGATGAAAAACTGTTTTTT. The full variable domain, in which reference TRBV19 and TRBJ1-4 provide the parts outside the CDR3, is DGGITQSPKYLFRKEGQNVTLSCEQNLNHDAMYWYRQDPGQGLRLIYYSQIVNDFQKGDIAEGYSVSREKKESFPLTVTSAQKNPTAFYLCASSLIGVGDEKLFFGSGTQLSVL.

The chain combines TRBV29-1 with TRBJ1-1, with D unclear. Trimming pared 6 bases from V and 6 bases from J, leaving 17 bases between. Germline V gives CDR1 SQVTM, CDR2 ANQGSEA. This CDR3 is built from 13 residues. The CDR3 loop is CSVSAVKEAEAFF. CDR3 DNA sequence: TGCAGCGTGTCCGCGGTTAAGGAGGCTGAAGCTTTCTTT.

This chain connects TRBV4-3 to TRBJ2-1, with TRBD2 identical over 10 bases. V dropped 0 bases and J dropped 8; count of bases not matched to a gene: 13. The CDR3 spans 18 residues. CDR1 and CDR2 from the germline V gene are LGHNA and YSLEER. CDR3 loop: CASSQDPSGSPLGDEQFF. The CDR3 nucleotides read TGCGCCAGCAGCCAAGACCCTAGCGGGAGCCCCTTGGGAGATGAGCAGTTCTTC.

The chain couples TRBV4-3 to TRBJ1-5; D gene ambiguous. CDR3 length: 13 amino acids. Trimming removed 0 bases from V and 5 bases from J, with 5 bases in between. CDR1 and CDR2 (germline): LGHNA, YSLEER. The chain's CDR3 is CASSQDGHQPQHF. The CDR3, as DNA: TGCGCCAGCAGCCAAGACGGACATCAGCCCCAGCATTTT.

The rearrangement uses TRBV7-2 and TRBJ1-2; D is perhaps TRBD1 (5 bases). Trimming shortened V by 1 base and J by 3 bases, and 12 bases separated the two germline ends. Germline loops: CDR1 SGHTA, CDR2 FQGNSA. The CDR3 has 15 residues. The CDR3 protein is CASSLEFWGDYGYTF. In DNA form, the CDR3 reads TGTGCCAGCAGCTTAGAGTTCTGGGGGGACTATGGCTACACCTTC. Full variable domain (remainder filled in from reference TRBV7-2 and TRBJ1-2): GAGVSQSPSNKVTEKGKDVELRCDPISGHTALYWYRQSLGQGLEFLIYFQGNSAPDKSGLPSDRFSAERTGGSVSTLTIQRTQQEDSAVYLCASSLEFWGDYGYTFGSGTRLTVV.

The chain couples TRBV19 to TRBJ2-3; D perhaps matches TRBD2 (6 bases). This CDR3 region has 17 residues. The V gene lost 5 bases and the J gene lost 3 bases, with 21 bases spanning the gap. Per germline, CDR1 LNHDA and CDR2 SQIVND (reference sequence). For the CDR3, the DNA is TGTGCCAGTAGTGTCGGCCACTCCGGGGGTCGTACAGATACGCAGTATTTT. Its protein is CASSVGHSGGRTDTQYF.

The genes are TRBV28 and TRBJ1-6; D remains unclear. Germline assignment: CDR1 MDHEN and CDR2 SYDVKM. Trimming shortened V by 6 bases and J by 4 bases, and 4 bases separated the two germline ends. The CDR3 covers 12 residues. The CDR3 bases are TGTGCCAGCAGAACGTATAATTCACCCCTCCACTTT. As protein: CASRTYNSPLHF.

V gene TRBV18 combines with J gene TRBJ1-3, with D perhaps TRBD1 (5 bases). Germline assignment: CDR1 KGHSH and CDR2 LQKENI. Deletions cut 4 bases from V and 0 bases from J, with 10 bases between. The CDR3 runs to 15 residues. The CDR3 DNA sequence: TGTGCCAGCTCACTGGGACGGAGCTCTGGAAACACCATATATTTT. Protein: CASSLGRSSGNTIYF. The full variable domain, with the rest looked up from reference TRBV18 and TRBJ1-3, is NAGVMQNPRHLVRRRGQEARLRCSPMKGHSHVYWYRQLPEEGLKFMVYLQKENIIDESGMPKERFSAEFPKEGPSILRIQQVVRGDSAAYFCASSLGRSSGNTIYFGEGSWLTVV.

The CDR3 region is CASSQDWQGYTEAFF. DNA of the CDR3: TGCGCCAGCAGCCAAGATTGGCAAGGGTACACTGAAGCTTTCTTT. The chain recombines TRBV4-3 with TRBJ1-1; unclear D gene. V dropped 0 bases and J dropped 3 bases, with 11 bases sitting between them. Germline values: CDR1 LGHNA, CDR2 YSLEER. This CDR3 has 15 amino acids.

The chain uses TRBV15 and TRBJ2-3; possibly TRBD2 for D (6 bases). The germline V gene has CDR1 LNHNV and CDR2 YYDKDF (reference sequence). V lost 8 bases and J 2 bases, leaving 14 bases between the germline ends. The CDR3 is 14 residues long. CDR3 sequence reads: CATRGTASTDTQYF. CDR3 DNA sequence: TGTGCCACCCGGGGGACGGCCTCCACAGATACGCAGTATTTT.

CDR3 region: CASSPASTDTQYF. DNA for the CDR3: TGTGCCAGCAGCCCGGCTAGCACAGATACGCAGTATTTT. J is TRBJ2-3 and V is TRBV3-1 (or the pseudogene TRBV3-2), with D uncertain. Looked up from germline, CDR1 is LGHDT and CDR2 is YNNKEL (reference sequence). The CDR3 is 13 residues long. Trimming stripped 4 bases from V and 0 bases from J, with 5 bases between.

This chain connects TRBV3-1 (or the pseudogene TRBV3-2) to TRBJ1-2; D gene uncertain. Germline V gene sequence: CDR1 LGHDT, CDR2 YNNKEL (reference sequence). This CDR3 contains 14 residues. The V end was cut by 0 bases, the J end by 2 bases, with 7 bases between. CDR3 loop: CASSQDWRNYGYTF. CDR3 nucleotides: TGTGCCAGCAGCCAAGATTGGAGAAACTATGGCTACACCTTC.

The chain carries TRBV5-4 and TRBJ2-1, with D possibly being TRBD2 (6 bases). Germline V gives CDR1 SGHNT, CDR2 YYREEE (reference sequence). The CDR3 totals 17 residues. Deletions cut 1 base from V and 0 bases from J, with 14 bases between. The CDR3 DNA reads as TGTGCCAGCAGCTTGTCCAGGGACTCGTCCTCCTACAATGAGCAGTTCTTC. It specifies CASSLSRDSSSYNEQFF.

The table lists this clone with a few counts. The V gene is TRBV9, the J gene TRBJ2-1; TRBD2 might be the D (6 bases). This CDR3 region has 15 residues. Germline values: CDR1 SGDLS, CDR2 YYNGEE. V was clipped by 5 bases and J by 8 bases, with 20 bases between them. CDR3 loop: CASSHRGPTGDEQFF. As DNA, the CDR3 is TGTGCCAGCAGTCATAGGGGTCCCACGGGGGATGAGCAGTTCTTC.

This rearrangement joins TRBV7-2 to TRBJ1-6, with TRBD1 matching over 7 bases. J lost 10 bases, V lost 2 bases, and 5 bases had no gene match. The CDR3 runs 14 residues. Germline lookup yields CDR1 SGHTA and CDR2 FQGNSA. CDR3 in amino acids: CASSLQGEGSPLHF. The DNA for the CDR3 is TGTGCCAGCAGCTTACAGGGGGAAGGCTCACCCCTCCACTTT.

This sequence joins TRBV6-4 and TRBJ2-2; D remains ambiguous. Germline V gene data show CDR1 as MRHNA and CDR2 as SNTAGT. This CDR3 region has 16 residues. Trimming took off 0 bases at V and 2 bases at J, with 10 bases between the two ends. The CDR3 protein is CASSDSGGSNTGELFF. CDR3 bases: TGTGCCAGCAGTGACTCAGGCGGTTCAAACACCGGGGAGCTGTTTTTT.

The V and J genes are TRBV7-2 and TRBJ2-7; TRBD1 might be the D (6 bases). This CDR3 contains 14 residues. Trimming took off 5 bases at V and 2 bases at J, with 13 bases between the two ends. Germline CDR1 SGHTA, CDR2 FQGNSA. The CDR3: CASSPGEYPYEQYF. The CDR3 DNA reads as TGTGCCAGCAGCCCAGGGGAGTACCCCTACGAGCAGTACTTC.

The rearrangement uses TRBV10-2 and TRBJ2-2, with 8 nucleotides matching TRBD2. The germline V gene has CDR1 WSHSY and CDR2 SAAADI. The V and J ends lost 0 bases and 7 bases, in that order; junction bases with no gene match: 4. CDR3 length equals 15 residues. This CDR3 reads CASSESTSVGGELFF. CDR3 nucleotides: TGCGCCAGCAGTGAGTCGACTAGCGTAGGCGGGGAGCTGTTTTTT.

The rearrangement uses TRBV5-8 and TRBJ1-5, with D perhaps TRBD1 (6 bases). The CDR3 sequence is 16 residues long. Germline V CDR1 and CDR2: SGHTS, YDEGEE. The V end lost 1 base, the J end lost 3 bases, and 14 bases lay between the germline ends. In nucleotides, the CDR3 is TGTGCCAGCAGCTTGAGGGGGGCGGGAGACAATCAGCCCCAGCATTTT. Protein: CASSLRGAGDNQPQHF.

The V and J genes are TRBV14 and TRBJ1-1, with D perhaps TRBD1 (5 bases). Trimming left V 2 bases short and J 5 bases short, with 9 bases between. Germline V gene lookup returns CDR1 SGHDN and CDR2 FVKESK. This CDR3 spans 13 amino acids. Written as DNA, the CDR3 is TGTGCCAGCAGCCAACAGGGTAGGACTGAAGCTTTCTTT. This codes for CASSQQGRTEAFF.

This rearrangement joins TRBV12-2 to TRBJ2-5; TRBD2, as called in the table, went unchecked against the DNA. TRBV12-2 is flagged as a pseudogene. CDR3 length: 21 amino acids. The CDR3 loop is CASRRPAVSSGSPGDQETQYF. CDR3 DNA: TGTGCAAGTCGCCGCCCGGCGGTGTCTAGCGGGAGCCCGGGGGACCAAGAGACCCAGTACTTC.

The chain is built from TRBV5-1 and TRBJ1-2, with D possibly matching TRBD1 (5 bases). The germline CDR1 and CDR2 sequences are SGHRS and YFSETQ. V lost 7 bases to trimming and J lost 7 bases, with 23 bases between them. CDR3 length: 15 amino acids. The CDR3 loop reads CASRATGAETGGYTF. CDR3 bases: TGCGCCAGCCGTGCAACCGGGGCGGAAACTGGTGGCTACACCTTC. The whole variable domain, filled in from reference TRBV5-1 and TRBJ1-2, reads KAGVTQTPRYLIKTRGQQVTLSCSPISGHRSVSWYQQTPGQGLQFLFEYFSETQRNKGNFPGRFSGRQFSNSRSEMNVSTLELGDSALYLCASRATGAETGGYTFGSGTRLTVV.

The chain links TRBV7-8 to TRBJ1-5, with 9 positions matching TRBD1. The CDR3 runs to 16 residues. The J segment lost 2 bases and the V segment lost 4 bases, leaving 6 bases of the junction unmatched. Looked up from germline, CDR1 is SGHVS and CDR2 is FQNEAQ. DNA of the CDR3: TGTGCCAGCAGCTCGGACAGGGGTCTGGGCAATCAGCCCCAGCATTTT. Amino acid sequence: CASSSDRGLGNQPQHF.